The 29 T cell receptor beta chains listed next were all sequenced from one sample in a study of T cells after yellow fever vaccination. Using its own MiXCR run on the 5' RACE reads, TCRdb lists one record per CDR3 protein. The table has hundreds of thousands of distinct CDR3 sequences, less than 20% seen once. Source: PBMCs, taken 5 to 6 days after the first yellow fever vaccination. These receptors were obtained from a young man who received the YFV17D yellow fever vaccine.

The chain joins TRBV6-1 to TRBJ2-7; 7 bases agree with TRBD1. CDR3 size: 15 residues. Germline values: CDR1 MNHNS, CDR2 SASEGT. Trimming at V came to 7 bases and at J to 1 base, leaving 10 bases not matched to a gene. CDR3 residues: CASTPPRQGSYEQYF. The DNA of the CDR3 is TGTGCCAGCACCCCTCCGAGACAGGGATCCTACGAGCAGTACTTC.

The chain has TRBV12-3 or TRBV12-4 and TRBJ2-6, with a possible D match to TRBD1 (6 bases). V was cut by 7 bases and J by 4 bases, with 17 bases left in between. The CDR3 length is 16 residues. The CDR3 bases are TGTGCCAGCACTCGGGACACCGTTTCGGGGGCCAACGTCCTGACTTTC. It is translated as CASTRDTVSGANVLTF.

This rearrangement joins TRBV6-1 to TRBJ2-7; D tentatively fits TRBD1 or TRBD2 (5 bases each). The CDR3 has 14 amino acids. CDR1 MNHNS and CDR2 SASEGT come from the germline V gene. V dropped 3 bases and J dropped 4 bases, with 13 bases sitting between them. CDR3 nucleotides: TGTGCCAGCAGTGACCTGGGGGAAGAGTACGAGCAGTACGTC. This gives the protein CASSDLGEEYEQYV.

V is TRBV6-4 and J is TRBJ2-2; a weak D match, TRBD1 (5 bases). Trimming took 0 bases from V and 7 from J, leaving 9 bases between them. CDR3 length: 14 amino acids. Per germline, CDR1 MRHNA and CDR2 SNTAGT. The CDR3 DNA follows: TGTGCCAGCAGTGACTCAGGGGATAACGGGGAGCTGTTTTTT. It yields the protein CASSDSGDNGELFF.

The chain employs TRBV7-2 and TRBJ1-1; no firm D call. CDR1 is SGHTA and CDR2 is FQGNSA in the germline V gene. The CDR3 covers 12 residues. The V gene lost 3 bases and the J gene lost 11 bases, with 13 bases spanning the gap. Here the CDR3 reads CASSLPTLYAFF. CDR3 DNA sequence: TGTGCCAGCAGCTTGCCCACCCTATATGCTTTCTTT. The full variable domain, completed using reference TRBV7-2 and TRBJ1-1, is GAGVSQSPSNKVTEKGKDVELRCDPISGHTALYWYRQSLGQGLEFLIYFQGNSAPDKSGLPSDRFSAERTGGSVSTLTIQRTQQEDSAVYLCASSLPTLYAFFGQGTRLTVV.

The chain combines TRBV30 with TRBJ1-1, with D possibly TRBD1 on 5 matching bases. CDR1 GTSNPN and CDR2 SVGIG come from the germline V gene (reference sequence). The V gene lost 2 bases and the J gene lost 1 base, with 11 bases spanning the gap. This CDR3 comprises 14 residues. The CDR3 DNA follows: TGTGCCTGGAGTTATCGGGGGACGAACACTGAAGCTTTCTTT. Its protein is CAWSYRGTNTEAFF.

V gene TRBV4-3 combines with J gene TRBJ1-2; D unresolved. CDR3 length: 14 residues. Germline V gene lookup returns CDR1 LGHNA and CDR2 YSLEER. Trimming took off 0 bases at V and 7 bases at J, with 12 bases between the two ends. The CDR3 sequence is CASSQDTVGSGYTF. Here the CDR3 DNA reads TGCGCCAGCAGCCAAGATACCGTGGGGTCTGGCTACACCTTC.

In this sample, this clonotype turned up a few times. This sequence joins TRBV27 and TRBJ2-5, with 11 bases that match TRBD1. The germline V gene encodes CDR1 MNHEY and CDR2 SMNVEV (reference sequence). The length of the CDR3 is 14 residues. Germline trimming cut 7 bases from V and 5 bases from J; bases unmatched to any gene: 6. The CDR3 spells CASTGQGAGETQYF. CDR3 DNA: TGTGCCAGCACCGGACAGGGGGCAGGGGAGACCCAGTACTTC.

By share, this clonotype ranks as medium-sized (0.01 to 0.1%). The rearrangement uses TRBV12-3 or TRBV12-4 and TRBJ2-2; possible D gene TRBD1, 5 bases. This CDR3 is 19 amino acids long. Trimming shortened V by 7 bases and J by 4 bases, and 28 bases separated the two germline ends. The CDR3 DNA reads as TGTGCCAGCAAAATTTACAGGTTTCAAGGGGTGCTATTCACCGGGGAGCTGTTTTTT. Protein sequence: CASKIYRFQGVLFTGELFF.

The sample holds a few counts of this clonotype. The CDR3, as DNA: TGTGCCAGCAGTTACACGGGGGCCCGCACAGATACGCAGTATTTT. As protein: CASSYTGARTDTQYF. This chain joins TRBV6-5 and TRBJ2-3; D is perhaps TRBD1 or TRBD2 (6 bases each). The V gene lost 2 bases and the J gene lost 1 base, with 10 bases spanning the gap. CDR1 is MNHEY and CDR2 is SVGAGI in the germline V gene. The length of the CDR3 is 15 residues.

This clonotype was found a few times. The CDR3 reads CASSQEGRGGAADTQYF. For the CDR3, the DNA is TGTGCCAGCAGCCAAGAGGGGAGGGGGGGGGCCGCGGATACGCAGTATTTT. This rearrangement joins TRBV3-1 to TRBJ2-3; tentative D call: TRBD2 (7 bases). Germline lookup yields CDR1 LGHDT and CDR2 YNNKEL (reference sequence). The CDR3 runs to 17 residues. V shed 0 bases and J shed 6 bases, with 19 bases lying between them.

This clonotype appeared many times. V gene TRBV7-3 combines with J gene TRBJ1-2, with D perhaps matching TRBD1 (5 bases). This CDR3 has 13 amino acids. Trimming removed 5 bases from V and 4 bases from J, with 11 bases in between. CDR1 and CDR2 (germline): SGHTA, FQGTGA. CDR3 amino acids: CASSPRDGYGYTF. The CDR3 DNA sequence: TGTGCCAGCAGCCCCAGGGACGGCTATGGCTACACCTTC. The full variable domain, completed using reference TRBV7-3 and TRBJ1-2, is GAGVSQTPSNKVTEKGKYVELRCDPISGHTALYWYRQSLGQGPEFLIYFQGTGAADDSGLPNDRFFAVRPEGSVSTLKIQRTERGDSAVYLCASSPRDGYGYTFGSGTRLTVV.

This clonotype showed up just a few times. This chain's CDR3 is CASRLSSYTGELFF. CDR3 DNA sequence: TGCGCCAGCAGGCTCAGCTCGTACACCGGGGAGCTGTTTTTT. The V and J genes are TRBV5-1 and TRBJ2-2, with no clear D. The germline gives CDR1 SGHRS, CDR2 YFSETQ. With 5 bases removed from V and 3 bases from J, the gap between germline ends came to 11 bases. The CDR3 covers 14 residues. The full variable domain, in which reference TRBV5-1 and TRBJ2-2 provide the parts outside the CDR3, is KAGVTQTPRYLIKTRGQQVTLSCSPISGHRSVSWYQQTPGQGLQFLFEYFSETQRNKGNFPGRFSGRQFSNSRSEMNVSTLELGDSALYLCASRLSSYTGELFFGEGSRLTVL.

This clonotype came up a few times. This rearrangement joins TRBV12-3 or TRBV12-4 to TRBJ1-2; 8 bases align to TRBD1. V was clipped by 6 bases and J by 10 bases; unmatched bases: 10. The CDR3 loop spans 13 amino acids. This CDR3 is CASSAARGLDYTF. DNA for the CDR3: TGTGCCAGCAGCGCCGCCAGGGGGCTTGACTACACCTTC.

This clonotype was seen more than once but under ten times. V is TRBV7-2 and J is TRBJ1-2; no definite D call. The germline V and J ends were trimmed by 4 bases and 6 bases, with 9 bases remaining between them. CDR3 length: 12 residues. Germline CDR1 reads SGHTA; CDR2 reads FQGNSA. CDR3: CASSSRFDGYTF. CDR3 nucleotides: TGTGCCAGCAGCTCCCGGTTTGATGGCTACACCTTC.

This clonotype has only a few counts. The V gene is TRBV5-1, the J gene TRBJ1-6; a weak D match, TRBD1 (6 bases). The ends were cut back, 3 bases at V and 0 bases at J, with 10 bases in the middle. The CDR3 has 16 residues. Germline V gene lookup returns CDR1 SGHRS and CDR2 YFSETQ. The CDR3 DNA reads as TGCGCCAGCAGCTCCGCGGACAGCTCCTATAATTCACCCCTCCACTTT. This sequence encodes CASSSADSSYNSPLHF.

The sample holds a few counts of this clonotype. The gene calls are TRBV6-1 and TRBJ1-2, with 8 bases identical to TRBD1. This CDR3 spans 13 amino acids. Unmatched junction bases numbered 5, after V lost 10 bases and J lost 1 base. The germline gives CDR1 MNHNS, CDR2 SASEGT. The CDR3 DNA follows: TGTGCCATCCGGACAGGGATTAACTATGGCTACACCTTC. This encodes CAIRTGINYGYTF.

This clonotype showed up just a few times. The chain recombines TRBV4-3 with TRBJ1-1, with a weak D call TRBD1 (6 bases). The CDR3 runs to 15 residues. V was shortened by 0 bases and J by 5 bases, with 13 bases between the two germline ends. Germline V gene lookup returns CDR1 LGHNA and CDR2 YSLEER. The CDR3 DNA follows: TGCGCCAGCAGCCAAGATAGACGGGGGCGGACTGAAGCTTTCTTT. Residues: CASSQDRRGRTEAFF.

This chain uses TRBV6-5 with TRBJ2-7; no clear D gene. V was trimmed by 2 bases and J by 0 bases, leaving 11 bases between them. There are 15 residues in the CDR3. Per the germline V gene, CDR1 is MNHEY and CDR2 is SVGAGI. Here the CDR3 DNA reads TGTGCCAGCAGTTACGCGTATGAGAGCTCCTACGAGCAGTACTTC. The encoded protein is CASSYAYESSYEQYF.

This clonotype was seen ten or more times. V is TRBV7-2 and J is TRBJ2-2; no reliable D call. CDR3 length: 13 amino acids. Germline V gene data show CDR1 as SGHTA and CDR2 as FQGNSA. The V end lost 2 bases, the J end lost 7 bases, and 8 bases lay between the germline ends. The CDR3: CASSLRQIGELFF. The CDR3 nucleotides are TGTGCCAGCAGCTTAAGGCAGATCGGGGAGCTGTTTTTT.

This chain uses TRBV19 with TRBJ2-1; D gene unclear. The CDR3 totals 13 residues. V lost 5 bases and J 10 bases, leaving 15 bases between the germline ends. CDR1 is LNHDA, CDR2 SQIVND, per germline (reference sequence). The CDR3 nucleotides are TGTGCCAGTAGTCCTGCCCTACCTTGGGAGCAGTTCTTC. As protein: CASSPALPWEQFF.

The chain couples TRBV5-1 to TRBJ2-7, with D uncertain. Trimming stripped 2 bases from V and 4 bases from J, with 10 bases between. The germline gives CDR1 SGHRS, CDR2 YFSETQ. The CDR3 loop spans 13 amino acids. The CDR3 DNA reads TGCGCCAGCAGCTTACCCAATTCTTACGAGCAGTACTTC. Residues: CASSLPNSYEQYF.

This clonotype was counted only a few times. The V gene is TRBV6-1, the J gene TRBJ1-5; maybe TRBD1 (5 bases). The CDR3 contains 13 residues. The germline CDR1 and CDR2 sequences are MNHNS and SASEGT. Trimming cost V 7 bases and J 7 bases, with 14 bases left between them. The CDR3 DNA sequence: TGTGCCAGCACGGCTAGGGGAGGACAGCCCCAGCATTTT. Its translation: CASTARGGQPQHF.

This sequence joins TRBV20-1 and TRBJ2-7; weak D call: TRBD1 (6 bases). From germline, CDR1 is DFQATT and CDR2 SNEGSKA (reference sequence). This CDR3 spans 14 amino acids. The V and J ends lost 3 bases and 5 bases respectively, with 17 bases between them. CDR3 loop: CSARDGDTYNEQYV. CDR3 DNA sequence: TGCAGTGCTAGGGATGGGGACACCTATAACGAGCAGTACGTC.

The genes are TRBV6-5 and TRBJ2-7; 8 nucleotides line up with TRBD2. This CDR3 is 15 amino acids long. V was clipped by 2 bases and J by 5 bases; unmatched bases: 8. Germline CDR1 is MNHEY and CDR2 is SVGAGI. This CDR3 is CASSYGSGGPNEQYV. CDR3 in DNA: TGTGCCAGCAGTTACGGGAGCGGGGGCCCCAACGAGCAGTACGTC.

The chain joins TRBV7-9 to TRBJ1-2; perhaps TRBD1 as D (5 bases). In germline, CDR1 is SEHNR, CDR2 FQNEAQ (reference sequence). The CDR3 length is 15 residues. With 4 bases removed from V and 4 bases from J, the gap between germline ends came to 16 bases. This chain's CDR3 is CASSSPGGDFYGYTF. The CDR3 nucleotides are TGTGCCAGCAGCTCCCCCGGGGGGGACTTCTATGGCTACACCTTC.

The chain couples TRBV3-1 to TRBJ2-7; perhaps D is TRBD1 or TRBD2 (5 bases each). This CDR3 has 14 amino acids. Per germline, CDR1 LGHDT and CDR2 YNNKEL (reference sequence). V dropped 5 bases and J dropped 7 bases, with 18 bases sitting between them. CDR3 nucleotides: TGTGCCAGCAGCTCCCGGGACCACCTTAAGGAGCAGTACTTC. Translated: CASSSRDHLKEQYF.

This clonotype occurred a few times. CDR3 protein: CASSPDRVSTDTQYF. The CDR3 nucleotides read TGCGCCAGCAGCCCCGACAGGGTTTCGACAGATACGCAGTATTTT. The J gene is TRBJ2-3, the V gene TRBV23-1; TRBD1 aligns across 7 bases. TRBV23-1 is an ORF; its function is uncertain. The CDR3 extends over 15 amino acids. The trim removed 6 bases at V and 3 bases at J, leaving 9 bases unmatched.

Only a few counts were recorded for this clonotype. The CDR3 protein is CASSYGGRRNYEQYF. CDR3 nucleotide sequence: TGTGCCAGCAGTTACGGGGGACGGAGAAACTACGAGCAGTACTTC. The V call is TRBV6-2 or TRBV6-3, the J call TRBJ2-7; either TRBD1 or TRBD2 may supply D (5 bases each). V was cut by 2 bases and J by 3 bases, with 14 bases left in between. The germline V gene encodes CDR1 MNHEY and CDR2 SVGEGT. The CDR3 has 15 amino acids.